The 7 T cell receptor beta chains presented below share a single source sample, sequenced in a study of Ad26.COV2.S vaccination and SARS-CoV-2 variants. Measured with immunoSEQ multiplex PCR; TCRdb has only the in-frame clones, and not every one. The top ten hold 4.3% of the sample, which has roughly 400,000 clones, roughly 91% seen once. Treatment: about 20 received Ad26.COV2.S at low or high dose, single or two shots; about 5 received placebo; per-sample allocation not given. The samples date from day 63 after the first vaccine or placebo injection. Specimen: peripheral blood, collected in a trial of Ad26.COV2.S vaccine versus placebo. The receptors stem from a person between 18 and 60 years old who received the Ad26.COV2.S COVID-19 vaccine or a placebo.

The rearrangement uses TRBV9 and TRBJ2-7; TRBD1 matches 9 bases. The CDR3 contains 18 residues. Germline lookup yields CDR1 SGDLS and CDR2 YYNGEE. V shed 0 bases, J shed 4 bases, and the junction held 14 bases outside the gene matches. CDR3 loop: CASSVGSRSGQGPYEQYF. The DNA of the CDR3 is TGTGCCAGCAGCGTAGGTAGCAGGTCGGGACAGGGTCCTTACGAGCAGTACTTC.

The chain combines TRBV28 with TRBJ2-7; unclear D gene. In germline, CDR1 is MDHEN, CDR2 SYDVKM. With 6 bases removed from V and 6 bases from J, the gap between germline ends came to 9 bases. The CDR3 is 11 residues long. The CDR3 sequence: CASRGQSEQYF. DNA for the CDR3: TGTGCCAGCAGGGGCCAATCCGAGCAGTACTTC.

The CDR3 spells CASSFGAGYTF. The DNA of the CDR3 is TGTGCCAGCAGTTTCGGAGCTGGCTACACCTTC. The chain carries TRBV12-3 or TRBV12-4 and TRBJ1-2; no reliable D call. V lost 3 bases and J 7 bases, leaving 6 bases between the germline ends. The CDR3 is 11 residues long.

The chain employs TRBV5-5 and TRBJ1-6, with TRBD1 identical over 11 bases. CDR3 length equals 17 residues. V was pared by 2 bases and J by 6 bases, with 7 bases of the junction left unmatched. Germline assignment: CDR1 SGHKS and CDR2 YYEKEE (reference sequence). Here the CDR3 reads CASSFFGTGGGNSPLHF. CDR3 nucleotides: TGTGCCAGCAGCTTTTTCGGGACAGGGGGTGGTAATTCACCCCTCCACTTT.

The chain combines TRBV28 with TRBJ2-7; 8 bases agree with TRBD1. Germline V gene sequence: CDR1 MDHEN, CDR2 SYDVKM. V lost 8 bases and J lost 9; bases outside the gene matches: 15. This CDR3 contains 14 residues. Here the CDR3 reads CASSPGQGVFGQYF. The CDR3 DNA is TGTGCCAGCTCGCCTGGACAGGGCGTTTTTGGGCAGTACTTC.

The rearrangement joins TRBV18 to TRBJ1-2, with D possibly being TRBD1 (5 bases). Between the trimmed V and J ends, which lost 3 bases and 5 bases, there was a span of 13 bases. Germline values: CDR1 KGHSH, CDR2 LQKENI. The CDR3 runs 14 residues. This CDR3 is CASSPRGSPYGYTF. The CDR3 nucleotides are TGTGCCAGCTCACCGAGGGGTTCCCCTTATGGCTACACCTTC.

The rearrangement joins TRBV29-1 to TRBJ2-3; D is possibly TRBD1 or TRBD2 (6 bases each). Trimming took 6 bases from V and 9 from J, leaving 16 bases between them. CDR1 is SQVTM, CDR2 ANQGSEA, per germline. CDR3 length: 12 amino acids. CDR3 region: CSVRQEGGTQYF. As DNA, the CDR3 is TGCAGCGTCCGACAGGAGGGTGGGACGCAGTATTTT.